The entry below describes one TCR beta chain. Germline values: CDR1 MDHEN, CDR2 SYDVKM. The CDR3 has 16 residues. The J segment lost 4 bases and the V segment lost 3 bases, leaving 7 bases of the junction unmatched. Thyroid surgery had not been preceded by any treatment in any patient. TCRdb redid the clone calls on the PCR reads using MiXCR. The sample lists over 11,000 clones, less than 25% occurring once. The sample originates from a study of metastatic and nonmetastatic thyroid tumors. This TCR was sampled from a female donor with papillary thyroid cancer or a benign thyroid nodule (not recorded which). Some clones in this sample may be carry-over from other donors' samples. Sequencing was performed on blood. The chain has TRBV28 and TRBJ2-1; the match to TRBD1 covers 9 bases. CDR3 sequence: CASSLSGTGQYNEQFF. CDR3 DNA sequence: TGTGCCAGCAGTTTGTCCGGGACAGGGCAGTACAATGAGCAGTTCTTC.